This T cell receptor beta chain appears in the sequencing data of a study of T cells in Graves' hyperthyroidism and ophthalmopathy. It was RNA transcripts that yielded the amplified TCR beta CDR3 regions. In the first-round RT-PCR of the TCR CDR3, the HTBI primer set was used. TCRdb fed the multiplex PCR reads into MiXCR, producing one record per CDR3 protein. The table includes approximately 870,000 distinct CDR3 sequences, roughly 37% detected once. The J segment lost 7 bases and the V segment lost 0 bases, leaving 8 bases of the junction unmatched. The CDR3 runs to 15 residues. CDR1 is DFQATT and CDR2 is SNEGSKA in the germline V gene (reference sequence). Study-level results: For ophthalmopathy, model prediction preceded onset by a median around 7 months. Blood also showed most of the thyroid clonotypes that were expanded above 0.001.

The diagnoses drew upon clinical symptoms, serum thyroxine and TRAb, thyroid ultrasound and orbital computed tomography. PBMCs came from around 9.7 ml fresh peripheral blood. To note about this clonotype: The antigen is undetermined.

The specimen sequenced was blood. V and J are TRBV20-1 and TRBJ1-4; 7 nucleotides line up with TRBD1. The sequence came from a man between 18 and 29 years old with Graves' hyperthyroidism. CDR3 amino acids: CSARDPSTGLEKLFF. CDR3 nucleotide sequence: TGCAGTGCTAGAGATCCCTCGACAGGGCTTGAAAAACTGTTTTTT.